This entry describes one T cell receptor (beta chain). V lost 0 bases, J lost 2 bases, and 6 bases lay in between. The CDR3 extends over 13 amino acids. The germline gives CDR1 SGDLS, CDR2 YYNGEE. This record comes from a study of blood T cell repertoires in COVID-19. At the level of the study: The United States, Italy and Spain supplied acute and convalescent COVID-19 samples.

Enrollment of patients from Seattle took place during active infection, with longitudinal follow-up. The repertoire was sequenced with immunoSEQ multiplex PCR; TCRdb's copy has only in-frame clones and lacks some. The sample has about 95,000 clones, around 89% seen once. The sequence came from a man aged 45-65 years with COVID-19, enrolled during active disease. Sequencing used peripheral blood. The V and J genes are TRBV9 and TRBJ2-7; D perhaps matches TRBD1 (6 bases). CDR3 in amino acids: CASSVGTAYEQYF. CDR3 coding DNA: TGTGCCAGCAGCGTAGGGACAGCCTACGAGCAGTACTTC.